Listed below are T cell receptor beta chains from one sample, sequenced in a study of T cells in Graves' hyperthyroidism and ophthalmopathy. MiXCR was run by TCRdb on the multiplex PCR reads, yielding one entry per CDR3 protein. The data contain about 270,000 distinct CDR3 sequences, less than 30% of them seen just once; the ten biggest clones take up approximately 25%. Sequenced sample: blood. Receptors originate from a man aged 40-49 years with Graves' hyperthyroidism that later progressed to Graves' ophthalmopathy. Both conserved end residues are part of each CDR3. Each record gives: J gene, clone size, D gene, V gene, CDR3 DNA, CDR3 protein. D genes are given only for firm matches. Rows give clone size only sometimes, using once, few, many, or a class for an expanded clone.

j_gene: TRBJ2-7; abundance: many; d_gene: TRBD1; v_gene: TRBV10-3; CDR3nt: TGTGCCATCAGTGAGTCTTGGGACAGGGGTTACGAGCAGTACTTC; CDR3aa: CAISESWDRGYEQYF
j_gene: TRBJ2-7; abundance: -; d_gene: -; v_gene: TRBV10-3; CDR3nt: TGTGCCATCAGTGATACAGGAGACTCTTACGAGCAGTACTTC; CDR3aa: CAISDTGDSYEQYF
j_gene: TRBJ2-2; abundance: many; d_gene: -; v_gene: TRBV4-1; CDR3nt: TGCGCCAGCGCCCAGGGGCGGGGAGCCACCGGGGAGCTGTTTTTT; CDR3aa: CASAQGRGATGELFF
j_gene: TRBJ2-3; abundance: few; d_gene: TRBD2; v_gene: TRBV5-4; CDR3nt: TGTGCCAGCAGCTTGGTGGCTAGCGGGAGTCGAATAACAGAGCGTGCAGATACGCAGTATTTT; CDR3aa: CASSLVASGSRITERADTQYF
j_gene: TRBJ2-5; abundance: many; d_gene: -; v_gene: TRBV2; CDR3nt: TGTGCCAGCAGTGATCCTCGGGCGAAAGAGACCCAGTACTTC; CDR3aa: CASSDPRAKETQYF
j_gene: TRBJ1-1; abundance: few; d_gene: -; v_gene: TRBV6-1; CDR3nt: TGTGCCAGCAGTGAGAGAGCCACGGGAGGAGAGGACACTGAAGCTTTCTTT; CDR3aa: CASSERATGGEDTEAFF
j_gene: TRBJ1-5; abundance: many; d_gene: -; v_gene: TRBV19; CDR3nt: TGTGCCAGTAGTCTCTTGGACTGGGAAGTTCAGCCCCAGCATTTT; CDR3aa: CASSLLDWEVQPQHF
j_gene: TRBJ2-5; abundance: many; d_gene: -; v_gene: TRBV27; CDR3nt: TGTGCCAGCAGTTGGTCCGCTCAAGAGACCCAGTACTTC; CDR3aa: CASSWSAQETQYF
j_gene: TRBJ2-2; abundance: -; d_gene: -; v_gene: TRBV6-5; CDR3nt: TGTGCCAGCAGTTACTTTGGGATGAACACCGGGGAGCTGTTTTTT; CDR3aa: CASSYFGMNTGELFF
j_gene: TRBJ2-3; abundance: -; d_gene: -; v_gene: TRBV4-2; CDR3nt: TGTGCCAGCAGCCAAGATCCTACGGGGCGAACGCAGTATTTT; CDR3aa: CASSQDPTGRTQYF